The present T cell receptor beta chain was sequenced within a study of OX40 agonist ivuxolimab in advanced cancers. Whole-study context: Males comprised 82.7% of the group, whose mean age was 60 years (range roughly 20 to 85).

Assay used: immunoSEQ multiplex PCR; TCRdb lists only in-frame clones, some missing. This table has about 91,000 clones, approximately 90% appearing once. Comments on this clone: What it recognizes is unknown.

General study results and limits: Which antigen the expanded peripheral T cells recognized is unknown. Averaging showed that CD8+ T cells had more expanded clones than CD4+ did.

In germline, CDR1 is MDHEN, CDR2 SYDVKM. V gave up 5 bases and J gave up 4 bases, with 15 bases separating them. The CDR3 has 15 residues. The chain carries TRBV28 and TRBJ1-5; D not certain. The receptor was isolated from an adult with an advanced solid tumor such as melanoma, head and neck, liver or kidney cancer. Sequencing was performed on CD4+ or CD8+ T cells sorted from blood, taken in a trial of the OX40 agonist ivuxolimab. The CDR3 nucleotides read TGTGCCAGCAGTGTAGCCGGGCCGAAAAATCAGCCCCAGCATTTT. This codes for CASSVAGPKNQPQHF.